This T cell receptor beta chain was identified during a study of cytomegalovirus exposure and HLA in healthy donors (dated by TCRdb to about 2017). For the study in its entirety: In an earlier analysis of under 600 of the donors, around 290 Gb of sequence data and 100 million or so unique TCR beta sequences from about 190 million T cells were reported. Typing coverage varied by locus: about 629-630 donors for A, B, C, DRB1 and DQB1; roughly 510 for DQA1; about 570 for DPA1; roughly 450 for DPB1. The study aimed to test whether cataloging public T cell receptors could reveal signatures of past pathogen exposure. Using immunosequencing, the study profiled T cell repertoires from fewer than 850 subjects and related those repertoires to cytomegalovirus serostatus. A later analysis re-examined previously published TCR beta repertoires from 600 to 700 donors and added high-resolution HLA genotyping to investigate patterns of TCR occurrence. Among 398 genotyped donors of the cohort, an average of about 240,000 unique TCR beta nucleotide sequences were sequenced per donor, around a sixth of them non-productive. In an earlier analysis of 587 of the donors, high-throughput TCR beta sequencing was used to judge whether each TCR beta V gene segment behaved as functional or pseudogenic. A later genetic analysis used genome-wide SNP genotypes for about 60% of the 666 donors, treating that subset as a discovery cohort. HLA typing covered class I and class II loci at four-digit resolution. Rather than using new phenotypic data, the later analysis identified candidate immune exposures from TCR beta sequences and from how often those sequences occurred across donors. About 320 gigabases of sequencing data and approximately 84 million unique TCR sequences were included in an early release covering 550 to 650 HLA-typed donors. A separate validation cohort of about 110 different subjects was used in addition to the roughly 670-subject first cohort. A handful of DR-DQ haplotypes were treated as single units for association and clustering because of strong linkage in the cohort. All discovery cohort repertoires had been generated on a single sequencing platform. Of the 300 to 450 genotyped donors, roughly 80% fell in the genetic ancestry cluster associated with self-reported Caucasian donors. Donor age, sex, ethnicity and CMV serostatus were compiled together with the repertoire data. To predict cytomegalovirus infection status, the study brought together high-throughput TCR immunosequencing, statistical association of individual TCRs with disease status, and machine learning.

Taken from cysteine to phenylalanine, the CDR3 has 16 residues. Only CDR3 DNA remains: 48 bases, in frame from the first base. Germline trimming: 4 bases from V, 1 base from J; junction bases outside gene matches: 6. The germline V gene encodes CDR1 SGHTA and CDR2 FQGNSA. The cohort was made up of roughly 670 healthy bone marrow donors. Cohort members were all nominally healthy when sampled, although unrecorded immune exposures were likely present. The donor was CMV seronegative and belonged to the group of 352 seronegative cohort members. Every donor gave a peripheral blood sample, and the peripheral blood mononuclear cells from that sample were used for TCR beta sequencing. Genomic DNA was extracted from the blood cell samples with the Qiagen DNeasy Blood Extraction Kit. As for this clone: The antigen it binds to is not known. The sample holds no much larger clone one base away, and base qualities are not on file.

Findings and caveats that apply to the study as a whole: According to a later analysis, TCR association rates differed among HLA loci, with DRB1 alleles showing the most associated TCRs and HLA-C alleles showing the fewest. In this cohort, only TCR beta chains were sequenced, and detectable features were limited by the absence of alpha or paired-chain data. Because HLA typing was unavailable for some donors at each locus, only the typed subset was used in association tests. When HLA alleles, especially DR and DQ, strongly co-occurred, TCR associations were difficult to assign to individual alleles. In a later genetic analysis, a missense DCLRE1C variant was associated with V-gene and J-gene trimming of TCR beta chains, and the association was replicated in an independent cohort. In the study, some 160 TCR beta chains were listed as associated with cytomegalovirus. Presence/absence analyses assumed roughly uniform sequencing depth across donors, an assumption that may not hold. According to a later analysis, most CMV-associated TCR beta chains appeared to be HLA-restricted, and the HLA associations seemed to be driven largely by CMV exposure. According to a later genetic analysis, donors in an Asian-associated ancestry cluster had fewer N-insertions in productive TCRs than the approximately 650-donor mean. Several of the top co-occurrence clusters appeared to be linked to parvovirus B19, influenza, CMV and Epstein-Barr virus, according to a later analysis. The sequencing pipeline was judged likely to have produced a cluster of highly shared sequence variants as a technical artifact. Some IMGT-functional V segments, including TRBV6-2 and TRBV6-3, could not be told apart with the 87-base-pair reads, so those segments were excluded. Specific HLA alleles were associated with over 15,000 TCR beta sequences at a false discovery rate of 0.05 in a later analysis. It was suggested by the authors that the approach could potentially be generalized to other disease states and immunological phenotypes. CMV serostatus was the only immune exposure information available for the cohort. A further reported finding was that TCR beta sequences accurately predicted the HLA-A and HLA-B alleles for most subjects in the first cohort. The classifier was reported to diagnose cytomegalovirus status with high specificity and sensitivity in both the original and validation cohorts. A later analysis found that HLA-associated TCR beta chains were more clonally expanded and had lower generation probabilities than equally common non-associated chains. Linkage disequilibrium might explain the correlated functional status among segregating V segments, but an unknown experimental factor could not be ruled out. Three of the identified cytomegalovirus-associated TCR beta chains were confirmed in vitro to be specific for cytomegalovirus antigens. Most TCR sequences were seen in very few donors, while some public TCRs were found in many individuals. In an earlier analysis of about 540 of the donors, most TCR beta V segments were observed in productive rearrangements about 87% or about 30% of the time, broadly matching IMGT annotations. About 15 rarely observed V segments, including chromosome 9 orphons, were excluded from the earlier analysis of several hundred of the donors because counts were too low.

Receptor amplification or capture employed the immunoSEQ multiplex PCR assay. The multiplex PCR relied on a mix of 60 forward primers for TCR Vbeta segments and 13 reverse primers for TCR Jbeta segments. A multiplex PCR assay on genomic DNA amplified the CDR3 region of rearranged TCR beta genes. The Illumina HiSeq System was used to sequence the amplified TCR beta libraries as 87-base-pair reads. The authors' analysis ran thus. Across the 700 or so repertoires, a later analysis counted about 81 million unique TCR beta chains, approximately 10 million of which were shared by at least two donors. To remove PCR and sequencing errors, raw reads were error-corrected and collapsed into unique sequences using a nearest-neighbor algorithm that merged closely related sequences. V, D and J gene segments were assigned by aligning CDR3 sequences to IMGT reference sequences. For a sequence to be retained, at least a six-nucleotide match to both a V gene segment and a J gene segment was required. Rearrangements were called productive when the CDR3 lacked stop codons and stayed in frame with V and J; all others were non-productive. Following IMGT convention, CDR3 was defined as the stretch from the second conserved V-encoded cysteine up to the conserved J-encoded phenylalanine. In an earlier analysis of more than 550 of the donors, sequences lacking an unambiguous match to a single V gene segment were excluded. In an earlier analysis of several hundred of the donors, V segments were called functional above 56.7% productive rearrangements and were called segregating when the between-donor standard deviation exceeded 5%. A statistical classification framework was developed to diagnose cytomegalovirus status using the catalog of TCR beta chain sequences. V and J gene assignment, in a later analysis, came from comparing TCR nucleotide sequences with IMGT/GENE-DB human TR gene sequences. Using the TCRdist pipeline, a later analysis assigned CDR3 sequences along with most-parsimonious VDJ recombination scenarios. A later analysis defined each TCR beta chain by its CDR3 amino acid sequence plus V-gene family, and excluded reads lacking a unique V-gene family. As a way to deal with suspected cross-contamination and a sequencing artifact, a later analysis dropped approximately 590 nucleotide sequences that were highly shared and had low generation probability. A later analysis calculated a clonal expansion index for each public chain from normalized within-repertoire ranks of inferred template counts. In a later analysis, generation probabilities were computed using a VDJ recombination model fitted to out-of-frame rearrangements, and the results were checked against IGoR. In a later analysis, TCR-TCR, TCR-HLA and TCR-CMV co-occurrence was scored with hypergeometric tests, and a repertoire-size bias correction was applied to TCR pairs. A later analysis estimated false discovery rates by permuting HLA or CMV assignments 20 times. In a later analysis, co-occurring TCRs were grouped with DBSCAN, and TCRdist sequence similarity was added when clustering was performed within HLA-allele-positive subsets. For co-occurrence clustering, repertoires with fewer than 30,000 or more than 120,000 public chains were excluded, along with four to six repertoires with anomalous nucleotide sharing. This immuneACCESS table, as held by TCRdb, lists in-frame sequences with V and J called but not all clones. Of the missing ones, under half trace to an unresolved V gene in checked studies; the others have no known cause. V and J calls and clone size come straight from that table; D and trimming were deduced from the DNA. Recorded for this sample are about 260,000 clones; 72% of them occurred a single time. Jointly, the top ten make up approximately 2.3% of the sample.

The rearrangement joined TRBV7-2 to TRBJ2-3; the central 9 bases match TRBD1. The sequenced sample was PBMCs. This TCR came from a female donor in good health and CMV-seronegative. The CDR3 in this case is CASSSTGGVGTDTQYF. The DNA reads TGTGCCAGCAGCTCGACAGGGGGAGTTGGCACAGATACGCAGTATTTT.